Shown below are 14 T cell receptor beta chains from a single sample sequenced in a study of technical replicates of blood from a few donors. Here immunoSEQ multiplex PCR was the method, and the copy in TCRdb shows in-frame clones only, minus some. In the table there are 87,000 or so clones, 92% of which are singletons. Sequencing was done on a sample of T cells isolated from PBMCs. The receptors originated from a human donor in good health.

The chain uses TRBV28 and TRBJ1-5; unclear D gene. Trimming left V 5 bases short and J 5 bases short, with 16 bases between. The germline V gene has CDR1 MDHEN and CDR2 SYDVKM. This CDR3 has 15 amino acids. CDR3 sequence: CASSPSSGNYQPQHF. CDR3 nucleotides: TGTGCCAGCAGTCCGTCTTCAGGAAACTATCAGCCCCAGCATTTT.

The J gene is TRBJ2-5, the V gene TRBV23-1; possible D gene TRBD2, 6 bases. TRBV23-1 is sorted into the ORF group, with uncertain function. V lost 1 base and J 0 bases, leaving 12 bases between the germline ends. The CDR3 has 16 amino acids. The CDR3 loop is CASSQLAGLHQETQYF. The DNA for the CDR3 is TGCGCCAGCAGTCAATTGGCGGGACTTCACCAAGAGACCCAGTACTTC.

This clone has only a few counts. CDR3: CAWSVGQLSNEQFF. The CDR3 DNA reads as TGTGCCTGGAGTGTAGGACAGCTCTCTAATGAGCAGTTCTTC. The J gene is TRBJ2-1, the V gene TRBV30; TRBD1 might be the D (6 bases). Germline CDR1 GTSNPN, CDR2 SVGIG (reference sequence). V was cut by 0 bases and J by 7 bases, with 13 bases left in between. The CDR3 extends over 14 amino acids.

The J gene is TRBJ1-5, the V gene TRBV7-9; D is unclear. Germline values: CDR1 SEHNR, CDR2 FQNEAQ (reference sequence). The V end lost 1 base, the J end lost 5 bases, and 9 bases lay between the germline ends. The CDR3 length is 14 residues. CDR3 nucleotide sequence: TGTGCCAGCAGCTTAGGAGGTCCGGATCAGCCCCAGCATTTT. Translating it yields CASSLGGPDQPQHF.

The rearrangement uses TRBV6-1 and TRBJ1-5, with 11 bases identical to TRBD1. V was pared by 1 base and J by 7 bases, with 12 bases of the junction left unmatched. The germline V gene has CDR1 MNHNS and CDR2 SASEGT. This CDR3 is 18 amino acids long. The CDR3 DNA sequence: TGTGCCAGCAGTGAAGTTACCGATCCGGGACAGGGGGGGCAGCCCCAGCATTTT. It yields the protein CASSEVTDPGQGGQPQHF.

The chain carries TRBV18 and TRBJ1-2, with TRBD1 as a possible D gene (5 bases). The CDR3 runs to 15 residues. The germline CDR1 and CDR2 sequences are KGHSH and LQKENI. V was pared by 5 bases and J by 3 bases, with 16 bases between. CDR3 region: CASSTTAQADYGYTF. The CDR3, as DNA: TGTGCCAGCTCAACGACAGCCCAAGCTGACTATGGCTACACCTTC.

The rearrangement links TRBV7-3 to TRBJ2-1; TRBD2 aligns across 9 bases. Germline CDR1 and CDR2: SGHTA and FQGTGA. This CDR3 contains 14 residues. V dropped 7 bases and J dropped 7; count of bases not matched to a gene: 8. The CDR3 sequence: CASKAGGGKNEQFF. Written as DNA, the CDR3 is TGTGCCAGCAAGGCGGGGGGGGGTAAAAATGAGCAGTTCTTC.

The chain employs TRBV6-6 and TRBJ2-7; perhaps TRBD1 as D (6 bases). The germline CDR1 and CDR2 sequences are MNHNY and SVGAGI (reference sequence). The CDR3 length is 16 residues. V lost 2 bases to trimming and J lost 3 bases, with 17 bases between them. The CDR3 region is CASSYDLSRGSYEQYF. DNA of the CDR3: TGTGCCAGCAGTTACGACTTGAGCAGGGGAAGCTACGAGCAGTACTTC.

V usage is TRBV10-1 and J usage is TRBJ1-2, with 7 bases fitting TRBD1. V was clipped by 1 base and J by 8 bases; unmatched bases: 4. Germline values: CDR1 WNHNN, CDR2 SYGVQD (reference sequence). The length of the CDR3 is 13 residues. The CDR3 DNA follows: TGCGCCAGCAGTGAGTACAGGGGAAGCGGCTACACCTTC. Translating it yields CASSEYRGSGYTF.

J is TRBJ2-2 and V is TRBV18, with TRBD1 matching over 7 bases. The germline gives CDR1 KGHSH, CDR2 LQKENI. The CDR3 loop spans 16 amino acids. Unmatched junction bases numbered 6, after V lost 2 bases and J lost 3 bases. The CDR3 protein is CASSPGQAAHTGELFF. The DNA of the CDR3 is TGTGCCAGCTCACCAGGACAGGCCGCCCACACCGGGGAGCTGTTTTTT.

This rearrangement joins TRBV4-1 to TRBJ1-5; D perhaps matches TRBD1 (5 bases). V was pared by 4 bases and J by 1 base, with 14 bases between. The CDR3 loop spans 16 amino acids. Germline V CDR1 and CDR2: MGHRA, YSYEKL. CDR3 sequence (DNA): TGCGCCAGCAGCCCCGCGGCAGGGTTAAGCAATCAGCCCCAGCATTTT. As protein: CASSPAAGLSNQPQHF.

This chain joins TRBV28 and TRBJ1-1, with D unresolved. The germline gives CDR1 MDHEN, CDR2 SYDVKM. The CDR3 extends over 15 amino acids. V shed 5 bases and J shed 4 bases, with 17 bases lying between them. The CDR3 sequence is CASSHRSLGSTEAFF. The CDR3 DNA is TGTGCCAGCAGTCACCGGTCCCTTGGGAGCACTGAAGCTTTCTTT.

This chain links TRBV7-8 with TRBJ1-4; D not resolved. The V end lost 1 base, the J end lost 4 bases, and 7 bases lay between the germline ends. From germline, CDR1 is SGHVS and CDR2 FQNEAQ. The CDR3 contains 14 residues. The CDR3 nucleotides are TGTGCCAGCAGCTTAGGGTCAGTTAATGAAAAACTGTTTTTT. It codes for CASSLGSVNEKLFF.

The rearrangement uses TRBV27 and TRBJ1-1; 7 bases line up with TRBD1. The CDR3 covers 15 residues. The V gene's germline CDR1 is MNHEY and CDR2 SMNVEV (reference sequence). V lost 6 bases and J lost 8; bases outside the gene matches: 15. The CDR3 here is CASSVQLTGQAEAFF. The CDR3 DNA is TGTGCCAGCAGCGTTCAACTGACAGGGCAAGCGGAAGCTTTCTTT.